One sample yielded the 16 T cell receptor beta chains listed below, sequenced in a study of technical replicates of blood from a handful of donors. Libraries were prepared by immunoSEQ multiplex PCR; TCRdb keeps only in-frame clonotypes and omits some of them. The sample lists 55,000 to 65,000 clones, approximately 97% seen once, with 0.19% in the top ten. Sequencing was carried out using T cells isolated from PBMCs. Receptor source: a human donor in good health.

This rearrangement joins TRBV29-1 to TRBJ1-1; D possibly corresponds to TRBD1 (6 bases). V was trimmed by 3 bases and J by 11 bases, leaving 16 bases between them. Germline V CDR1 and CDR2: SQVTM, ANQGSEA. The CDR3 is made up of 12 amino acids. The CDR3 loop reads CSVESDRFAAFF. CDR3 DNA sequence: TGCAGCGTTGAGTCAGACAGGTTTGCTGCTTTCTTT.

The chain joins TRBV27 to TRBJ2-1, with D perhaps matching TRBD1 (5 bases). V was pared by 3 bases and J by 9 bases, with 15 bases between. The V gene's germline CDR1 is MNHEY and CDR2 SMNVEV (reference sequence). This CDR3 is 14 amino acids long. CDR3 DNA: TGTGCCAGCAGTTTGGTAGGGGCTTCGGGTGAGCAGTTCTTC. Translating it yields CASSLVGASGEQFF.

The chain joins TRBV4-1 to TRBJ1-1, with 7 nucleotides matching TRBD1. Germline values: CDR1 MGHRA, CDR2 YSYEKL. CDR3 length equals 14 residues. V shed 11 bases and J 2 bases; nucleotides not matched to a gene: 11. CDR3 bases: TGCGCCGTAAGAGGCAACAGGGGTAACACTGAAGCTTTCTTT. Protein: CAVRGNRGNTEAFF.

This clone was seen once. The CDR3 nucleotides are TGTGCCAGCAGCGTTACAGGGGGAGAGACCGGGGAGCTGTTTTTT. This codes for CASSVTGGETGELFF. The rearrangement joins TRBV9 to TRBJ2-2; 8 bases agree with TRBD1. This CDR3 has 15 residues. CDR1 SGDLS and CDR2 YYNGEE come from the germline V gene. The junction had 5 bases not matched to a gene; V was cut back by 2 bases and J by 5 bases.

V gene TRBV27 combines with J gene TRBJ2-5; no clear D gene. CDR3 length: 15 amino acids. Germline V gene lookup returns CDR1 MNHEY and CDR2 SMNVEV (reference sequence). V was cut by 5 bases and J by 4 bases, with 17 bases left in between. DNA for the CDR3: TGTGCCAGCAGTCCCCCTAATCCGTACCCAGAGACCCAGTACTTC. Its protein is CASSPPNPYPETQYF.

The genes are TRBV10-3 and TRBJ2-1; 8 nucleotides line up with TRBD2. V shed 0 bases, J shed 0 bases, and the junction held 10 bases outside the gene matches. Germline loops: CDR1 ENHRY, CDR2 SYGVKD. This CDR3 spans 19 amino acids. CDR3 DNA sequence: TGTGCCATCAGTGAGTCGACCGGCTTAGCGGGGACCTCCTACAATGAGCAGTTCTTC. It yields the protein CAISESTGLAGTSYNEQFF.

The chain combines TRBV10-2 with TRBJ2-7; TRBD1 or TRBD2 may be the D gene (5 bases each). There are 13 residues in the CDR3. Per the germline V gene, CDR1 is WSHSY and CDR2 is SAAADI. V gave up 8 bases and J gave up 4 bases, with 15 bases separating them. Here the CDR3 reads CASRGGAGYEQYF. CDR3 in DNA: TGCGCCAGCCGTGGGGGTGCGGGTTACGAGCAGTACTTC.

The chain couples TRBV10-3 to TRBJ2-3; 14 bases line up with TRBD2. J lost 6 bases, V lost 9 bases, and 5 bases had no gene match. CDR3 size: 14 residues. Germline CDR1 and CDR2: ENHRY and SYGVKD. The CDR3 protein is CAMGLAGAGDTQYF. In DNA, the CDR3 is TGTGCCATGGGACTAGCGGGAGCTGGGGATACGCAGTATTTT.

The V call is TRBV5-6, the J call TRBJ2-4, with a weak D call TRBD1 (7 bases). The length of the CDR3 is 16 residues. Deletions cut 1 base from V and 6 bases from J, with 17 bases between. The germline gives CDR1 SGHDT, CDR2 YYEEEE. The CDR3 loop reads CASSLFWRGRGNIQYF. CDR3 nucleotide sequence: TGTGCCAGCAGCTTGTTTTGGAGGGGGCGGGGAAACATTCAGTACTTC.

The CDR3 spells CASSPKGRNTGELFF. The CDR3 DNA reads as TGTGCCAGCAGCCCCAAAGGGAGGAACACCGGGGAGCTGTTTTTT. V is TRBV7-9 and J is TRBJ2-2; D possibly corresponds to TRBD2 (5 bases). The V and J ends lost 5 bases and 1 base respectively, with 11 bases between them. The CDR3 runs 15 residues. Germline V gene data show CDR1 as SEHNR and CDR2 as FQNEAQ (reference sequence).

This CDR3 reads CASSAQGPPDTQYF. The CDR3 DNA reads as TGTGCCAGCAGCGCACAGGGGCCCCCAGATACGCAGTATTTT. The V call is TRBV9, the J call TRBJ2-3; 7 bases align to TRBD1. Per the germline V gene, CDR1 is SGDLS and CDR2 is YYNGEE. The CDR3 loop spans 14 amino acids. V was pared by 3 bases and J by 4 bases, with 5 bases of the junction left unmatched.

This clone is a singleton in its sample. This sequence joins TRBV29-1 and TRBJ2-7; TRBD1 matches 9 bases. J lost 5 bases, V lost 4 bases, and 12 bases had no gene match. This CDR3 has 15 amino acids. The germline V gene has CDR1 SQVTM and CDR2 ANQGSEA. CDR3 bases: TGCAGCGTTGTTCTTCAACAGGGGGCCAGGGACGAGCAGTACTTC. It encodes CSVVLQQGARDEQYF.

The chain combines TRBV6-5 with TRBJ2-5; perhaps TRBD2 as D (6 bases). Between the trimmed V and J ends, which lost 11 bases and 5 bases, there was a span of 21 bases. The CDR3 consists of 14 residues. Germline-derived CDR1 and CDR2 are MNHEY and SVGAGI. The CDR3 protein is CAAKPGGMGETQYF. CDR3 coding DNA: TGTGCCGCGAAACCTGGCGGGATGGGGGAGACCCAGTACTTC.

V and J are TRBV18 and TRBJ2-2, with D possibly TRBD1 on 5 matching bases. Trimming pared 3 bases from V and 4 bases from J, leaving 15 bases between. This CDR3 has 16 residues. The germline gives CDR1 KGHSH, CDR2 LQKENI. CDR3 residues: CASSPFDRGSTGELFF. For the CDR3, the DNA is TGTGCCAGCTCACCTTTTGATAGGGGAAGCACCGGGGAGCTGTTTTTT.

This clone has more than one count but fewer than ten. This rearrangement joins TRBV6-9 to TRBJ1-1; 9 bases align to TRBD1. This CDR3 is built from 17 residues. Germline loops: CDR1 MNHGY, CDR2 SVAAGI. The V and J ends lost 1 base and 1 base, in that order; junction bases with no gene match: 7. The CDR3, as DNA: TGTGCCAGCAGTTATTATGACAGGGGGGTTCGGAACACTGAAGCTTTCTTT. Protein: CASSYYDRGVRNTEAFF.

The V call is TRBV28, the J call TRBJ2-7, with 7 bases matching TRBD2. CDR3 length: 16 amino acids. Germline loops: CDR1 MDHEN, CDR2 SYDVKM. V was pared by 7 bases and J by 2 bases, with 14 bases of the junction left unmatched. The CDR3 DNA sequence: TGTGCCAGCACCCCCGACTCGGCTAGCGGAACCTACGAGCAGTACTTC. This encodes CASTPDSASGTYEQYF.